This T cell receptor beta chain was captured by sequencing in a study of blood T cell repertoires in COVID-19. Study background: The United States, Italy and Spain supplied acute and convalescent COVID-19 samples. PBMCs, B-cell-depleted T cells, or T cells were the source of the cDNA or gDNA that made up the material.

The authors' processing: Cell counts per sample came from amplifying reference gene primers. The protocol was immunoSEQ multiplex PCR, while the TCRdb copy is restricted to in-frame clones and leaves out a portion. That table supplies the V and J calls and clone size; D and trimming were determined from the DNA. Among more than 35,000 clones listed, 80% were seen once. V gave up 6 bases and J gave up 7 bases; unmatched junction bases: 6. Germline V gene sequence: CDR1 SNHLY, CDR2 FYNNEI. The CDR3 has 13 residues. This clone was observed a few times. The clonotype comes from a woman in her 70s with acute or convalescent COVID-19. The genes are TRBV2 and TRBJ1-5, with 7 bases lining up with TRBD1. Sequencing was done on a sample of peripheral blood. DNA of the CDR3: TGTGCCAGCAGGGTGACAGGGAACCAGCCCCAGCATTTT. This gives the protein CASRVTGNQPQHF.